This T cell receptor beta chain came from a study of T cell repertoires in cytomegalovirus infection. At the level of the study: Indications of both CMV infection and matching HLA type were provided by public TCR beta signatures.

With regard to this clonotype: Its antigen is undetermined.

Regarding the study as a whole: The ex vivo response was dominated by HLA-C-restricted CMV-specific TCR beta clonotypes. Carriers of CMV and the relevant HLA type were discriminated by public TCR beta frequency.

Each CDR3 protein is one row after TCRdb ran MiXCR on the reads. The sample holds over 150,000 distinct CDR3 sequences, roughly 19% seen once. The sequence was obtained from a human donor in good health (CMV status not recorded). Some clones in this sample may be carry-over from other donors' samples. Sequenced input: PBMCs.

The CDR3 bases are TGCGCCAGCAGCCTCTCTTGGACAGGGGGCACTGAAGCTTTCTTT. As protein: CASSLSWTGGTEAFF. This chain joins TRBV4-1 and TRBJ1-1; 10 nucleotides match TRBD1. The CDR3 has 15 amino acids. V was clipped by 4 bases and J by 4 bases; unmatched bases: 6. Per the germline V gene, CDR1 is MGHRA and CDR2 is YSYEKL.